What follows is one T cell receptor beta chain and its context. Its antigen is still unknown. This sample's time point: week 23, last vaccination. What each vaccine dose contained was 300 ug of mutant IDH1 20-mer peptide, accompanied by topical imiquimod. The sample belongs to a study of a mutant IDH1 vaccine in newly diagnosed glioma. Overall study context: Weeks 1, 3, 5, 7, 11, 15, 19 and 23 were when patients received their eight vaccinations. Patients arrived already treated with radiotherapy, temozolomide, or both, most having had both. Vaccine dosing followed radiotherapy by 4-6 weeks, or accompanied temozolomide cycles. Treated patients, around 60% male and 37.5% female, averaged approximately 40 years of age.

The data were produced by immunoSEQ multiplex PCR, yet TCRdb's version contains in-frame clones alone and is incomplete. The sample consists of some 30,000 clones, 88% of them appearing once. Trimming took off 6 bases at V and 6 bases at J, with 14 bases between the two ends. Germline loops: CDR1 LGHNA, CDR2 YSLEER. CDR3 length equals 14 residues. This chain joins TRBV4-3 and TRBJ2-2; D is perhaps TRBD1 or TRBD2 (5 bases each). The clonotype originates from a man aged 35-49 years with glioma. Sequencing used PBMCs, obtained from a glioma patient whose treatment included an IDH1 peptide vaccine. CDR3 bases: TGCGCCAGCAGAAGGGTGTGGGGGTCCGGGGAGCTGTTTTTT. Its translation: CASRRVWGSGELFF.